Listed here are 12 T cell receptor beta chains from one sample, sequenced in a study of cytomegalovirus exposure and HLA in healthy donors (dated by TCRdb to 2016 to 2017). Preparation of the library involved the immunoSEQ multiplex PCR assay. Not all clones reach the TCRdb copy of this immuneACCESS table, which keeps in-frame sequences only. Checked studies attribute under half of the gap to unresolved V genes and leave the rest unexplained. This sample gives some 290,000 clones in total; roughly 88% of them show up just once. The leading ten clones occupy approximately 0.95% of the sample. Sequencing was done on a sample of PBMCs. The receptors were gathered from a man younger than 45 in good health and CMV-seronegative.

The chain joins TRBV5-4 to TRBJ2-1, with D unclear. The CDR3 consists of 13 residues. V dropped 0 bases and J dropped 7 bases, with 8 bases sitting between them. CDR1 is SGHNT, CDR2 YYREEE, per germline (reference sequence). For the CDR3, the DNA is TGTGCCAGCAGCTTGGGAAAGCCAAATGAGCAGTTCTTC. Its translation: CASSLGKPNEQFF. Complete variable domain (other parts from reference TRBV5-4 and TRBJ2-1): ETGVTQSPTHLIKTRGQQVTLRCSSQSGHNTVSWYQQALGQGPQFIFQYYREEENGRGNFPPRFSGLQFPNYSSELNVNALELDDSALYLCASSLGKPNEQFFGPGTRLTVL.

The rearrangement links TRBV2 to TRBJ1-1; possibly TRBD1 for D (6 bases). The ends were cut back, 7 bases at V and 1 base at J, with 10 bases in the middle. Germline CDR1 reads SNHLY; CDR2 reads FYNNEI. The length of the CDR3 is 13 residues. As DNA, the CDR3 is TGTGCCAGCACTGGGACACCGAACACTGAAGCTTTCTTT. Translated, it gives CASTGTPNTEAFF.

The chain is built from TRBV11-2 and TRBJ2-7; the match to TRBD1 covers 7 bases. Germline CDR1 and CDR2: SGHAT and FQNNGV. This CDR3 is built from 15 residues. J gave up 3 bases and V 0 bases, and 5 bases lay outside the gene matches. The CDR3 protein is CASSLDPGTDYEQYF. CDR3 DNA sequence: TGTGCCAGCAGCTTAGACCCCGGGACAGACTACGAGCAGTACTTC.

J is TRBJ2-3 and V is TRBV7-2, with D possibly being TRBD2 (7 bases). Germline V gives CDR1 SGHTA, CDR2 FQGNSA. This CDR3 has 16 amino acids. Trimming removed 5 bases at V and 0 bases at J, with 15 bases between. The CDR3 bases are TGTGCCAGCAGCCCCGATGGGGGGGGCAGCACAGATACGCAGTATTTT. It translates to CASSPDGGGSTDTQYF. Together with reference TRBV7-2 and TRBJ2-3, the CDR3 gives the full variable domain: GAGVSQSPSNKVTEKGKDVELRCDPISGHTALYWYRQSLGQGLEFLIYFQGNSAPDKSGLPSDRFSAERTGGSVSTLTIQRTQQEDSAVYLCASSPDGGGSTDTQYFGPGTRLTVL.

This chain uses TRBV18 with TRBJ1-4; tentative D call: TRBD1 (5 bases). There are 16 residues in the CDR3. The V gene's germline CDR1 is KGHSH and CDR2 LQKENI. With 3 bases removed from V and 8 bases from J, the gap between germline ends came to 19 bases. CDR3 nucleotide sequence: TGTGCCAGCTCACCCACCCAGCTAACCGGGGGAGAAAAACTGTTTTTT. Translation: CASSPTQLTGGEKLFF. Using reference TRBV18 and TRBJ1-4 for the parts outside the CDR3, the full variable domain is NAGVMQNPRHLVRRRGQEARLRCSPMKGHSHVYWYRQLPEEGLKFMVYLQKENIIDESGMPKERFSAEFPKEGPSILRIQQVVRGDSAAYFCASSPTQLTGGEKLFFGSGTQLSVL.

V and J are TRBV10-1 and TRBJ1-5; TRBD1 agrees at 8 bases. The CDR3 consists of 14 residues. Germline loops: CDR1 WNHNN, CDR2 SYGVQD (reference sequence). J was trimmed by 3 bases and V by 5 bases; bases with no gene match: 3. The CDR3 reads CASSTGGPNQPQHF. Written as DNA, the CDR3 is TGCGCCAGCAGTACAGGGGGACCCAATCAGCCCCAGCATTTT.

This sequence joins TRBV19 and TRBJ2-7, with D possibly TRBD1 on 5 matching bases. Germline CDR1 and CDR2: LNHDA and SQIVND (reference sequence). The ends were cut back, 2 bases at V and 0 bases at J, with 14 bases in the middle. This CDR3 has 16 amino acids. The CDR3 reads CASSIMLGRSSYEQYF. The CDR3 coding sequence is TGTGCCAGTAGTATAATGTTGGGGCGGTCCTCCTACGAGCAGTACTTC.

The chain combines TRBV2 with TRBJ1-5, with 7 bases lining up with TRBD1. Germline CDR1 is SNHLY and CDR2 is FYNNEI. This CDR3 is 16 amino acids long. V gave up 6 bases and J gave up 0 bases; unmatched junction bases: 8. The CDR3 DNA follows: TGTGCCAGCAGGGGGACAGATAGTTATAGCAATCAGCCCCAGCATTTT. Amino acid sequence: CASRGTDSYSNQPQHF.

The chain employs TRBV19 and TRBJ2-1; a possible D gene is TRBD2 (7 bases). The CDR3 totals 15 residues. Germline CDR1 LNHDA, CDR2 SQIVND (reference sequence). Trimming cost V 4 bases and J 9 bases, with 19 bases left between them. CDR3 in amino acids: CASSTTGRGYVEQFF. CDR3 DNA sequence: TGTGCCAGTAGTACTACAGGGAGGGGTTACGTTGAGCAGTTCTTC.

The chain recombines TRBV29-1 with TRBJ1-2; a weak D match, TRBD1 (6 bases). With 5 bases removed from V and 4 bases from J, the gap between germline ends came to 14 bases. The CDR3 extends over 13 amino acids. CDR1 and CDR2 (germline): SQVTM, ANQGSEA. CDR3 protein: CSVTLDRLYGYTF. The CDR3 DNA reads TGCAGCGTTACCCTCGACAGGCTCTATGGCTACACCTTC.

V is TRBV9 and J is TRBJ2-7; D perhaps matches TRBD1 (6 bases). Trimming shortened V by 0 bases and J by 0 bases, and 10 bases separated the two germline ends. The CDR3 consists of 15 residues. CDR1 and CDR2 (germline): SGDLS, YYNGEE. CDR3 nucleotides: TGTGCCAGCAGCGTAGAGGGGGTCCCCTCCTACGAGCAGTACTTC. Protein sequence: CASSVEGVPSYEQYF. The full variable domain, in which reference TRBV9 and TRBJ2-7 provide the parts outside the CDR3, is DSGVTQTPKHLITATGQRVTLRCSPRSGDLSVYWYQQSLDQGLQFLIQYYNGEERAKGNILERFSAQQFPDLHSELNLSSLELGDSALYFCASSVEGVPSYEQYFGPGTRLTVT.

The V gene is TRBV13, the J gene TRBJ2-7, with TRBD1 matching 8 bases. Germline CDR1 PRHDT, CDR2 FYEKMQ (reference sequence). The ends lost 5 bases at V and 2 bases at J; junction bases unmatched: 2. This CDR3 comprises 13 residues. The CDR3 bases are TGTGCCAGCAGCCGGGACAGGACCTACGAGCAGTACTTC. Encoded protein: CASSRDRTYEQYF.